The 22 T cell receptor beta chains reported below all come from one sample, sequenced in a study of shared T cell receptors in the human thymus. This table comes from immunoSEQ multiplex PCR, and its TCRdb copy is limited to in-frame clones, with some not included. The sample carries 700,000 or so clones, approximately 85% recorded once. This sample was also put to use in a study of human thymus T cells.

Sequencing was carried out using thymocytes. These receptor sequences come from a girl less than two years old with a congenital heart defect.

This sequence joins TRBV28 and TRBJ1-2; the D is unclear. The V and J ends lost 2 bases and 2 bases respectively, with 9 bases between them. Germline V CDR1 and CDR2: MDHEN, SYDVKM. The CDR3 spans 14 residues. The CDR3 nucleotides are TGTGCCAGCAGTTTAGCCGGGAGGAACTATGGCTACACCTTC. Its translation: CASSLAGRNYGYTF.

The chain recombines TRBV6-1 with TRBJ2-1, with 8 bases aligning to TRBD1. Unmatched junction bases numbered 9, after V lost 7 bases and J lost 4 bases. The CDR3 totals 15 residues. The V gene's germline CDR1 is MNHNS and CDR2 SASEGT. The CDR3 DNA sequence: TGTGCCAGCAACCTACAGGGGGAGAGATACAATGAGCAGTTCTTC. Its protein is CASNLQGERYNEQFF.

This clone was found a few times. CDR3 nucleotides: TGCGCCAGCAGCCGGTGTTACCCGACAGACCATAACACTGAAGCTTTCTTT. Residues: CASSRCYPTDHNTEAFF. The V call is TRBV5-1, the J call TRBJ1-1, with D possibly TRBD1 on 5 matching bases. Per the germline V gene, CDR1 is SGHRS and CDR2 is YFSETQ. The CDR3 consists of 17 residues. V shed 4 bases and J shed 2 bases, with 21 bases lying between them.

In this sample, this clone turned up a few times. This rearrangement joins TRBV2 to TRBJ2-1; 8 nucleotides match TRBD2. Germline V gene sequence: CDR1 SNHLY, CDR2 FYNNEI. Trimming at V came to 8 bases and at J to 2 bases, leaving 14 bases not matched to a gene. This CDR3 has 17 amino acids. The CDR3 spells CASRWIIWRGAYNEQFF. CDR3 nucleotide sequence: TGTGCCAGCCGCTGGATCATCTGGCGGGGGGCCTACAATGAGCAGTTCTTC.

V gene TRBV14 combines with J gene TRBJ1-1; D perhaps matches TRBD1 (5 bases). CDR3 size: 17 residues. Germline values: CDR1 SGHDN, CDR2 FVKESK. Trimming removed 0 bases from V and 0 bases from J, with 14 bases in between. CDR3 in DNA: TGTGCCAGCAGCCAAGATTTAATCGACAGTCTGAACACTGAAGCTTTCTTT. Its translation is CASSQDLIDSLNTEAFF.

This clone was seen only once. The genes are TRBV5-6 and TRBJ1-6, with D uncertain. The CDR3 contains 16 residues. Germline lookup yields CDR1 SGHDT and CDR2 YYEEEE. The ends were cut back, 1 base at V and 6 bases at J, with 14 bases in the middle. The DNA for the CDR3 is TGTGCCAGCAGCTTGCGTTGGGCAGAAACTAATTCACCCCTCCACTTT. Encoded protein: CASSLRWAETNSPLHF.

The chain recombines TRBV10-3 with TRBJ1-4; D not resolved. Germline V gene data show CDR1 as ENHRY and CDR2 as SYGVKD. Trimming took 6 bases from V and 10 from J, leaving 18 bases between them. This CDR3 region has 14 residues. In DNA, the CDR3 is TGTGCCATCAGGGGAGGATCGGCACACGGAAAACTGTTTTTT. Protein sequence: CAIRGGSAHGKLFF.

This chain connects TRBV19 to TRBJ1-2; D is unclear. CDR1 is LNHDA and CDR2 is SQIVND in the germline V gene (reference sequence). Trimming left V 5 bases short and J 8 bases short, with 9 bases between. The CDR3 covers 11 residues. CDR3 DNA sequence: TGTGCCAGTAGTGGCGGAGAAGGCTACACCTTC. Its translation is CASSGGEGYTF.

The genes are TRBV27 and TRBJ1-2; 8 nucleotides align to TRBD1. The germline CDR1 and CDR2 sequences are MNHEY and SMNVEV (reference sequence). This CDR3 is 14 amino acids long. The CDR3: CASTSDRVRVGYTF. CDR3 sequence (DNA): TGTGCATCAACCTCGGACAGGGTACGGGTAGGCTACACCTTC.

CDR3 protein: CASGLTLWTGVNTEAFF. The DNA for the CDR3 is TGTGCTAGTGGTTTGACCCTATGGACAGGGGTGAACACTGAAGCTTTCTTT. The gene calls are TRBV12-5 and TRBJ1-1; 9 bases align to TRBD1. The germline CDR1 and CDR2 sequences are LGHNT and FRNRAP. The ends lost 2 bases at V and 0 bases at J; junction bases unmatched: 7. The CDR3 is 17 amino acids.

V is TRBV5-1 and J is TRBJ1-1; D is possibly TRBD1 (5 bases). The germline V gene has CDR1 SGHRS and CDR2 YFSETQ. Trimming stripped 4 bases from V and 3 bases from J, with 19 bases between. The CDR3 contains 16 residues. The DNA for the CDR3 is TGCGCCAGCAGCCATTTATGGGGGACTCAACACACTGAAGCTTTCTTT. Translated, it gives CASSHLWGTQHTEAFF. Looking up the rest from reference TRBV5-1 and TRBJ1-1 gives the full variable domain: KAGVTQTPRYLIKTRGQQVTLSCSPISGHRSVSWYQQTPGQGLQFLFEYFSETQRNKGNFPGRFSGRQFSNSRSEMNVSTLELGDSALYLCASSHLWGTQHTEAFFGQGTRLTVV.

The genes are TRBV2 and TRBJ1-1; 7 bases are a match to TRBD1. The CDR3 has 14 residues. Germline assignment: CDR1 SNHLY and CDR2 FYNNEI. V trimming: 7 bases; J trimming: 4 bases; junction bases outside the gene matches: 9. The CDR3 reads CASNHRGASTEAFF. CDR3 bases: TGTGCCAGCAACCACAGGGGAGCAAGCACTGAAGCTTTCTTT. The full variable domain, in which reference TRBV2 and TRBJ1-1 provide the parts outside the CDR3, is EPEVTQTPSHQVTQMGQEVILRCVPISNHLYFYWYRQILGQKVEFLVSFYNNEISEKSEIFDDQFSVERPDGSNFTLKIRSTKLEDSAMYFCASNHRGASTEAFFGQGTRLTVV.

The chain links TRBV7-2 to TRBJ2-6, with D perhaps matching TRBD1 (6 bases). This CDR3 is built from 19 residues. The V and J ends lost 7 bases and 0 bases respectively, with 22 bases between them. The germline V gene has CDR1 SGHTA and CDR2 FQGNSA. Written as DNA, the CDR3 is TGTGCCAGCACCTACCCGGGACACCTAAAGAGCTCTGGGGCCAACGTCCTGACTTTC. Translated, it gives CASTYPGHLKSSGANVLTF.

CDR3: CASSVGETGDQPQHF. The CDR3 bases are TGTGCCAGCAGCGTAGGTGAGACAGGGGACCAGCCCCAGCATTTT. The V call is TRBV9, the J call TRBJ1-5; 8 bases are a match to TRBD1. Germline loops: CDR1 SGDLS, CDR2 YYNGEE. Trimming at V came to 0 bases and at J to 7 bases, leaving 6 bases not matched to a gene. The CDR3 consists of 15 residues.

This clone came up once. The CDR3 DNA follows: TGTGCCAGCAGTGAACGGGAAGGCTATGGCTACACCTTC. It specifies CASSEREGYGYTF. The rearrangement links TRBV6-1 to TRBJ1-2, with no clear D. This CDR3 has 13 amino acids. The germline V and J ends were trimmed by 2 bases and 4 bases, with 8 bases remaining between them. Germline V gene sequence: CDR1 MNHNS, CDR2 SASEGT.

This chain uses TRBV2 with TRBJ2-3; 15 nucleotides agree with TRBD2. The germline V gene encodes CDR1 SNHLY and CDR2 FYNNEI. With 8 bases clipped from V and 6 bases from J, the junction kept 6 bases outside the gene matches. This CDR3 contains 15 residues. CDR3 amino acids: CASSGLAGGWDTQYF. The CDR3 region has the DNA TGTGCCAGCTCGGGACTAGCGGGGGGTTGGGATACGCAGTATTTT. Looking up the rest from reference TRBV2 and TRBJ2-3 gives the full variable domain: EPEVTQTPSHQVTQMGQEVILRCVPISNHLYFYWYRQILGQKVEFLVSFYNNEISEKSEIFDDQFSVERPDGSNFTLKIRSTKLEDSAMYFCASSGLAGGWDTQYFGPGTRLTVL.

The chain is built from TRBV5-5 and TRBJ2-3; tentatively, D is TRBD1 (5 bases). Germline assignment: CDR1 SGHKS and CDR2 YYEKEE (reference sequence). This CDR3 is 18 amino acids long. Trimming left V 1 base short and J 0 bases short, with 18 bases between. The CDR3 sequence is CASSLSEVGQESTDTQYF. The CDR3 DNA reads TGTGCCAGCAGCTTGTCAGAGGTCGGACAAGAGAGCACAGATACGCAGTATTTT.

V usage is TRBV19 and J usage is TRBJ1-1, with 8 bases identical to TRBD1. The CDR3 runs 16 residues. With 7 bases clipped from V and 4 bases from J, the junction kept 14 bases outside the gene matches. CDR1 and CDR2 from the germline V gene are LNHDA and SQIVND (reference sequence). CDR3 bases: TGTGCCAGTAACAGGGGGAGGGGGTTCTCAACCACTGAAGCTTTCTTT. Its translation is CASNRGRGFSTTEAFF.

The chain combines TRBV28 with TRBJ2-5, with TRBD2 identical over 7 bases. Germline CDR1 is MDHEN and CDR2 is SYDVKM. The CDR3 totals 15 residues. V lost 5 bases and J lost 7; bases outside the gene matches: 13. The CDR3 region is CASSPSSGLIGTQYF. The CDR3 region has the DNA TGTGCCAGCAGTCCGTCATCGGGACTAATCGGGACCCAGTACTTC.

This chain joins TRBV15 and TRBJ2-5; 14 positions agree with TRBD2. The ends lost 1 base at V and 5 bases at J; junction bases unmatched: 9. Per germline, CDR1 LNHNV and CDR2 YYDKDF (reference sequence). The CDR3 loop spans 18 amino acids. The CDR3 region has the DNA TGTGCCACCAGCAGAGCCCCCCGGACTAGCGGGGGGAGGGAGACCCAGTACTTC. Translating gives CATSRAPRTSGGRETQYF.

The rearrangement uses TRBV5-1 and TRBJ2-6; no firm D call. The CDR3 loop spans 18 amino acids. Germline assignment: CDR1 SGHRS and CDR2 YFSETQ. The V and J ends lost 2 bases and 0 bases respectively, with 15 bases between them. CDR3 coding DNA: TGCGCCAGCAGCTTATCTCGCCGCGTGAGCTCTGGGGCCAACGTCCTGACTTTC. Translating gives CASSLSRRVSSGANVLTF. Full variable domain (outside the CDR3, taken from reference TRBV5-1 and TRBJ2-6): KAGVTQTPRYLIKTRGQQVTLSCSPISGHRSVSWYQQTPGQGLQFLFEYFSETQRNKGNFPGRFSGRQFSNSRSEMNVSTLELGDSALYLCASSLSRRVSSGANVLTFGAGSRLTVL.

The V and J genes are TRBV14 and TRBJ2-5, with 7 nucleotides matching TRBD1. The V gene end was trimmed by 4 bases and the J gene end by 5 bases; junction bases not matched to a gene: 10. The CDR3 has 15 amino acids. CDR1 is SGHDN, CDR2 FVKESK, per germline. CDR3 sequence reads: CASSPLKRGRETQYF. As DNA, the CDR3 is TGTGCCAGCAGCCCACTTAAGAGGGGGCGGGAGACCCAGTACTTC.